The 30 T cell receptor beta chains listed next were all sequenced from one sample in a study of T cells in Graves' hyperthyroidism and ophthalmopathy. Researchers amplified the TCR beta CDR3 regions from RNA transcripts. Primed by the HTBI set, a first-round RT-PCR was run on the TCR CDR3. TCRdb re-called the multiplex PCR reads through MiXCR, storing one row per CDR3 protein. This sample yields about 330,000 distinct CDR3 sequences, of which around 13% are seen a single time; about 37% belongs to the top ten. Sequenced material: blood. The source of these receptors is a woman between 40 and 55 years old with Graves' ophthalmopathy.

There are many counts of this clonotype. The rearrangement links TRBV19 to TRBJ1-1; TRBD1 is a possible D gene (5 bases). Trimming stripped 5 bases from V and 4 bases from J, with 11 bases between. The germline gives CDR1 LNHDA, CDR2 SQIVND (reference sequence). CDR3 length: 13 residues. CDR3 bases: TGTGCCAGTAGTGGGGGTCGGGGCACTGAAGCTTTCTTT. It specifies CASSGGRGTEAFF.

A word on this clonotype: The junction and the germline gene differ at one end; a read error may be behind it. The rearrangement links TRBV6-1 to TRBJ1-4, with no clear D. The CDR3 totals 12 residues. CDR1 is MNHNS, CDR2 SASEGT, per germline. The CDR3 DNA reads TGCGCCAGCAGCTCCAATTCGGAAAAACTGTTTTTT. Protein product: CASSSNSEKLFF.

This clonotype was seen repeatedly, ten times or more. The gene calls are TRBV10-3 and TRBJ1-2, with D hard to call. V lost 0 bases and J lost 0, with 20 bases in between. This CDR3 comprises 19 residues. Germline V gene data show CDR1 as ENHRY and CDR2 as SYGVKD. The CDR3 coding sequence is TGTGCCATCAGTGAGTCTTCCGGGTCTCCAACCACAGCTAACTATGGCTACACCTTC. Residues: CAISESSGSPTTANYGYTF.

At least ten counts were recorded for this clonotype. This chain links TRBV7-8 with TRBJ2-3, with TRBD1 as a possible D gene (5 bases). The CDR3 is 15 amino acids. The V end lost 1 base, the J end lost 6 bases, and 14 bases lay between the germline ends. CDR1 is SGHVS, CDR2 FQNEAQ, per germline. The CDR3 is CASSLVQKGRDTQYF. The DNA for the CDR3 is TGTGCCAGCAGCTTAGTACAAAAGGGGCGCGATACGCAGTATTTT. The full variable domain, rest sourced from reference TRBV7-8 and TRBJ2-3, is GAGVSQSPRYKVAKRGQDVALRCDPISGHVSLFWYQQALGQGPEFLTYFQNEAQLDKSGLPSDRFFAERPEGSVSTLKIQRTQQEDSAVYLCASSLVQKGRDTQYFGPGTRLTVL.

This clonotype was seen more than once but under ten times. The chain is built from TRBV15 and TRBJ1-4; D not certain. The CDR3 length is 14 residues. In germline, CDR1 is LNHNV, CDR2 YYDKDF (reference sequence). Trimming removed 1 base from V and 8 bases from J, with 11 bases in between. The CDR3 DNA is TGTGCCACCAGCAGAGGGGAGCAGGAAGAAAAACTGTTTTTT. Translated: CATSRGEQEEKLFF. The full variable domain, in which reference TRBV15 and TRBJ1-4 provide the parts outside the CDR3, is DAMVIQNPRYQVTQFGKPVTLSCSQTLNHNVMYWYQQKSSQAPKLLFHYYDKDFNNEADTPDNFQSRRPNTSFCFLDIRSPGLGDTAMYLCATSRGEQEEKLFFGSGTQLSVL.

V and J are TRBV7-2 and TRBJ2-1; possible D gene TRBD2, 6 bases. The germline V gene encodes CDR1 SGHTA and CDR2 FQGNSA. Trimming removed 0 bases from V and 10 bases from J, with 13 bases in between. This CDR3 spans 14 amino acids. CDR3: CASSLAQLAREQFF. CDR3 coding DNA: TGTGCCAGCAGCTTAGCGCAACTAGCCAGGGAGCAGTTCTTC.

The V gene is TRBV19, the J gene TRBJ2-7; D is uncertain. CDR1 is LNHDA, CDR2 SQIVND, per germline (reference sequence). V dropped 3 bases and J dropped 3 bases, with 9 bases sitting between them. This CDR3 region has 13 residues. The CDR3 DNA follows: TGTGCCAGTAGTATTGTCAGAGACTACGAGCAGTACTTC. Translating gives CASSIVRDYEQYF.

This clonotype was counted only a few times. This chain links TRBV3-1 with TRBJ1-5, with D uncertain. This CDR3 has 15 amino acids. V was trimmed by 3 bases and J by 4 bases, leaving 13 bases between them. CDR1 and CDR2 from the germline V gene are LGHDT and YNNKEL (reference sequence). The DNA of the CDR3 is TGTGCCAGCAGCCATTCCGGGCAGAATAATCAGCCCCAGCATTTT. This codes for CASSHSGQNNQPQHF.

The V call is TRBV4-2, the J call TRBJ2-1; D call uncertain. Germline assignment: CDR1 LGHNA and CDR2 YNFKEQ. CDR3 size: 16 residues. Trimming took off 0 bases at V and 3 bases at J, with 12 bases between the two ends. Here the CDR3 DNA reads TGTGCCAGCAGCCAAGATTGGAGTTTTAACTACAATGAGCAGTTCTTC. Translated: CASSQDWSFNYNEQFF.

This clonotype was observed many times. The rearrangement uses TRBV6-1 and TRBJ2-7; D gene ambiguous. CDR1 and CDR2 from the germline V gene are MNHNS and SASEGT. V was pared by 1 base and J by 2 bases, with 12 bases between. This CDR3 contains 15 residues. The CDR3 reads CASSEGEADPYEQYF. The CDR3 region has the DNA TGTGCCAGCAGTGAAGGTGAGGCAGATCCCTACGAGCAGTACTTC.

A single count supports this clonotype. Just one base apart from a much larger clone, this may be a read error. The gene calls are TRBV10-2 and TRBJ2-7; TRBD1 matches at 10 bases. CDR1 and CDR2 from the germline V gene are WSHSY and SAAADI. The CDR3 is made up of 15 amino acids. CDR3 nucleotide sequence: TGCGCCAGCAGTGAAGTGGGACAGGGGTGGAACGAGCAGCACTTC. Protein sequence: CASSEVGQGWNEQHF.

This clonotype was picked up one time. The chain couples TRBV3-1 to TRBJ2-3; TRBD1 or TRBD2 may be the D gene (6 bases each). Trimming shortened V by 5 bases and J by 4 bases, and 16 bases separated the two germline ends. CDR1 and CDR2 from the germline V gene are LGHDT and YNNKEL (reference sequence). The CDR3 is 15 residues long. In DNA, the CDR3 is TGTGCCAGCAGCTTAGTAGGGGGGCGCTCAGATACGCAGTATTTT. Its translation is CASSLVGGRSDTQYF.

The chain uses TRBV3-1 and TRBJ2-7, with D hard to call. Germline lookup yields CDR1 LGHDT and CDR2 YNNKEL (reference sequence). The CDR3 sequence is 14 residues long. Trimming took 4 bases from V and 1 from J, leaving 11 bases between them. The CDR3 DNA sequence: TGTGCCAGCAGCCCCCGGCAGGATTCCTACGAGCAGTACTTC. Protein product: CASSPRQDSYEQYF.

This clonotype was seen at least ten times. The chain uses TRBV20-1 and TRBJ2-5; D not certain. V was pared by 3 bases and J by 3 bases, with 5 bases between. The CDR3 has 11 amino acids. CDR1 and CDR2 from the germline V gene are DFQATT and SNEGSKA (reference sequence). DNA of the CDR3: TGCAGTGCTAGTCTCGAAGAGACCCAGTACTTC. Translated: CSASLEETQYF.

This clonotype was counted many times. The V call is TRBV3-1, the J call TRBJ1-1; TRBD1 might be the D (6 bases). The germline V gene has CDR1 LGHDT and CDR2 YNNKEL (reference sequence). This CDR3 comprises 13 residues. The V gene lost 5 bases and the J gene lost 3 bases, with 10 bases spanning the gap. CDR3 loop: CASSKRQDTEAFF. CDR3 DNA sequence: TGTGCCAGCAGCAAGAGACAGGACACTGAAGCTTTCTTT.

This clonotype was observed many times. The V call is TRBV2, the J call TRBJ1-2; D gene unclear. V shed 7 bases and J shed 4 bases, with 13 bases lying between them. This CDR3 has 13 residues. Germline V gene data show CDR1 as SNHLY and CDR2 as FYNNEI. In DNA form, the CDR3 reads TGTGCCAGCACAGGATCGCTTACCTATGGCTACACCTTC. This encodes CASTGSLTYGYTF.

The CDR3 DNA sequence: TGTGCCAGCAGCTTGGCAGCAGGACGGAATAATGAAAAACTGTTTTTT. It encodes CASSLAAGRNNEKLFF. The J gene is TRBJ1-4, the V gene TRBV5-8; D is ambiguous. Between the trimmed V and J ends, which lost 0 bases and 4 bases, there was a span of 13 bases. CDR1 and CDR2 from the germline V gene are SGHTS and YDEGEE. This CDR3 is 16 amino acids long.

The table lists this clonotype with many counts. At one of its ends the junction is not consistent with the germline gene, which may arise from a read error. The chain employs TRBV7-9 and TRBJ2-7; the D is unclear. The CDR3 extends over 12 amino acids. CDR1 and CDR2 from the germline V gene are SEHNR and FQNEAQ (reference sequence). The CDR3 region has the DNA TGTGCCAGCAGTTTAGTCAGCTACGAGCAGTACTTC. Its protein product is CASSLVSYEQYF.

This clonotype occurred many times. The chain couples TRBV6-1 to TRBJ1-6, with a weak D call TRBD1 (6 bases). V was cut by 6 bases and J by 6 bases, with 15 bases left in between. The CDR3 runs 15 residues. CDR1 is MNHNS, CDR2 SASEGT, per germline. The CDR3 bases are TGTGCCAGCAGCCACAGGGATCGGGGTAATTCACCCCTCCACTTT. Residues: CASSHRDRGNSPLHF.

This clonotype was detected only a few times. The rearrangement joins TRBV12-3 or TRBV12-4 to TRBJ1-1; TRBD1 matches at 9 bases. The CDR3 consists of 15 residues. The V segment lost 6 bases and the J segment 11 bases; nucleotides outside the gene matches: 16. The CDR3 loop reads CASRRTGAALSGAFF. Here the CDR3 DNA reads TGTGCCAGCAGGCGGACAGGGGCAGCACTGAGTGGGGCTTTCTTT.

A note on this clonotype: A much larger clone lies one base from this, so it may be a read error. CDR3: CASLETDVGQPQHF. CDR3 in DNA: TGTGCCAGCTTGGAGACAGACGTCGGCCAGCCCCAGCATTTT. This chain links TRBV2 with TRBJ1-5; perhaps TRBD1 as D (5 bases). The germline V gene encodes CDR1 SNHLY and CDR2 FYNNEI. V was pared by 8 bases and J by 7 bases, with 18 bases between. CDR3 length: 14 residues.

There are a few counts of this clonotype. The J gene is TRBJ2-3, the V gene TRBV9, with D uncertain. The CDR3 contains 15 residues. Germline loops: CDR1 SGDLS, CDR2 YYNGEE. V lost 3 bases to trimming and J lost 0 bases, with 11 bases between them. The CDR3 nucleotides read TGTGCCAGCAGCGCCCAGATTACTAGCACAGATACGCAGTATTTT. As protein: CASSAQITSTDTQYF.

Concerning this clonotype: A clone one base away is much larger, so this may be a read error. This is likely a read error, given that the CDR3 carries no conserved phenylalanine or tryptophan at its end. This chain connects TRBV6-1 to TRBJ2-5; 7 nucleotides agree with TRBD1. Trimming took 11 bases from V and 2 from J; bases not matched to a gene: 8. This CDR3 spans 13 amino acids. Germline V gives CDR1 MNHNS, CDR2 SASEGT. The CDR3 reads CAGGQNLQETQYL. The DNA for the CDR3 is TGTGCCGGGGGACAGAATCTACAAGAGACCCAGTACCTC.

The V call is TRBV27, the J call TRBJ2-7; D gene uncertain. The DNA end is more similar to TRBJ2-1, so the J call may be wrong. The CDR3 loop spans 12 amino acids. Germline V lookup: CDR1 MNHEY, CDR2 SMNVEV (reference sequence). CDR3 DNA sequence: TGTGCCAGCAGGGGTCTTTCCTACGAGCAGTTCTTC. Amino acid sequence: CASRGLSYEQFF.

This clonotype was seen more than once but under ten times. V and J are TRBV20-1 and TRBJ2-1, with 8 bases aligning to TRBD1. The junction had 14 bases not matched to a gene; V was cut back by 3 bases and J by 7 bases. Germline V gene data show CDR1 as DFQATT and CDR2 as SNEGSKA (reference sequence). The CDR3 covers 16 residues. The CDR3 reads CSASFLGTGGGNEQFF. DNA for the CDR3: TGCAGTGCTAGTTTTCTGGGGACAGGAGGGGGAAATGAGCAGTTCTTC.

This clonotype was counted at least ten times. CDR3 sequence (DNA): TGTGCCAGCAGGATAAACCGAAACGAGCAGTACTTC. Residues: CASRINRNEQYF. J is TRBJ2-7 and V is TRBV11-2; D uncertain. CDR3 length equals 12 residues. The V gene's germline CDR1 is SGHAT and CDR2 FQNNGV. The germline V and J ends were trimmed by 6 bases and 5 bases, with 11 bases remaining between them.

This clonotype was seen more than once but under ten times. The chain employs TRBV20-1 and TRBJ1-3; D is undetermined. This CDR3 region has 12 residues. V lost 8 bases to trimming and J lost 0 bases, with 8 bases between them. Germline values: CDR1 DFQATT, CDR2 SNEGSKA (reference sequence). CDR3 nucleotide sequence: TGCAGTACCGACGGCTCTGGAAACACCATATATTTT. Protein sequence: CSTDGSGNTIYF.

This clonotype came up many times. This chain uses TRBV20-1 with TRBJ2-3, with D hard to call. The CDR3 sequence is 11 residues long. Trimming left V 4 bases short and J 4 bases short, with 6 bases between. Germline V gene data show CDR1 as DFQATT and CDR2 as SNEGSKA (reference sequence). The CDR3 protein is CSAINADTQYF. CDR3 coding DNA: TGCAGTGCTATCAACGCAGATACGCAGTATTTT.

In its sample, this clonotype was seen a few times. The J gene is TRBJ2-1, the V gene TRBV27; either TRBD1 or TRBD2 may fit D (5 bases each). Trimming removed 8 bases at V and 12 bases at J, with 23 bases between. This CDR3 spans 14 amino acids. Germline V lookup: CDR1 MNHEY, CDR2 SMNVEV (reference sequence). CDR3 sequence: CASRLRGSGRGQFF. DNA for the CDR3: TGTGCCAGCCGGCTCCGGGGTTCAGGGCGCGGGCAGTTCTTC.

This clonotype came up a few times. The chain employs TRBV19 and TRBJ2-3; 7 nucleotides align to TRBD2. Trimming cost V 5 bases and J 4 bases; bases outside gene matches: 6. Germline V gene lookup returns CDR1 LNHDA and CDR2 SQIVND (reference sequence). The CDR3 is made up of 14 amino acids. CDR3 nucleotide sequence: TGTGCCAGTAGTCCTTTCGCGGGAGCAGATACGCAGTATTTT. Encoded protein: CASSPFAGADTQYF.